These 9 T cell receptor beta chains originate from one sample sequenced in a study of cytomegalovirus exposure and HLA in healthy donors. The PCR employed 60 Vbeta primers together with 13 Jbeta primers. Sequencing used immunoSEQ multiplex PCR; TCRdb keeps in-frame clones, though not all of them. The profile shows 66,000 or so clones, around 92% of them singletons. The sequenced sample consisted of PBMCs. The source of these receptors is a man aged 25-45 years in good health and CMV-seropositive.

The rearrangement links TRBV28 to TRBJ1-3; no firm D call. The germline V and J ends were trimmed by 2 bases and 1 base, with 9 bases remaining between them. Germline CDR1 MDHEN, CDR2 SYDVKM. The CDR3 is 15 amino acids. The CDR3 sequence: CASSLRRDSGNTIYF. CDR3 in DNA: TGTGCCAGCAGTTTACGGAGGGATTCTGGAAACACCATATATTTT. Looking up the rest from reference TRBV28 and TRBJ1-3 gives the full variable domain: DVKVTQSSRYLVKRTGEKVFLECVQDMDHENMFWYRQDPGLGLRLIYFSYDVKMKEKGDIPEGYSVSREKKERFSLILESASTNQTSMYLCASSLRRDSGNTIYFGEGSWLTVV.

The chain carries TRBV10-3 and TRBJ2-1; D remains ambiguous. This CDR3 comprises 13 residues. CDR1 is ENHRY, CDR2 SYGVKD, per germline. V lost 0 bases and J lost 6, with 6 bases in between. Here the CDR3 DNA reads TGTGCCATCAGTGAGTCCCTCCTCAATGAGCAGTTCTTC. Translating it yields CAISESLLNEQFF.

The rearrangement links TRBV4-2 to TRBJ2-3; D call uncertain. Trimming removed 0 bases at V and 0 bases at J, with 16 bases between. In germline, CDR1 is LGHNA, CDR2 YNFKEQ. The CDR3 length is 18 residues. CDR3 coding DNA: TGTGCCAGCAGCCAAGATCAGTTCGAGGTCTCTAGCACAGATACGCAGTATTTT. Translation: CASSQDQFEVSSTDTQYF.

V usage is TRBV21-1 and J usage is TRBJ2-1; no check of the table's D call, TRBD2, against the DNA was made. TRBV21-1 is a recognized pseudogene. There are 12 residues in the CDR3. The CDR3 DNA follows: TGTGCCAGCAGCAAAGACTCTAATGAGCAGTTCTTC. It is translated as CASSKDSNEQFF.

The chain carries TRBV4-1 and TRBJ2-2; TRBD2 matches at 8 bases. After removal of 5 bases from V and 6 bases from J, the junction contained 8 bases not matched to a gene. Germline CDR1 is MGHRA and CDR2 is YSYEKL. The CDR3 has 15 residues. CDR3 sequence reads: CASSSPGTRPGELFF. The DNA of the CDR3 is TGCGCCAGCAGCTCACCCGGGACTAGGCCCGGGGAGCTGTTTTTT.

The chain links TRBV18 to TRBJ2-7; 9 bases agree with TRBD2. Germline CDR1 reads KGHSH; CDR2 reads LQKENI. With V trimmed by 6 bases and J by 5 bases, 17 bases remained unmatched. CDR3 size: 17 residues. For the CDR3, the DNA is TGTGCCAGCTCGCTAGTCCTGGGACTAGCCGATTTCGACGAGCAGTACTTC. Its protein is CASSLVLGLADFDEQYF.

The CDR3 region has the DNA TGCGCCAGCTCCCCCGGAACTAGCAGGATGGATACGCAGTATTTT. This translates into CASSPGTSRMDTQYF. The V and J genes are TRBV4-3 and TRBJ2-3; D may be TRBD2 (6 bases). The ends were cut back, 8 bases at V and 6 bases at J, with 21 bases in the middle. The CDR3 consists of 15 residues. CDR1 is LGHNA and CDR2 is YSLEER in the germline V gene.

The chain joins TRBV6-4 to TRBJ2-1; 12 nucleotides line up with TRBD2. The V segment lost 3 bases and the J segment 3 bases; nucleotides outside the gene matches: 3. This CDR3 has 16 residues. Germline CDR1 reads MRHNA; CDR2 reads SNTAGT. CDR3 nucleotide sequence: TGTGCCAGCAGTGAGACTAGCGGGAGCTTCTACAATGAGCAGTTCTTC. Amino acids: CASSETSGSFYNEQFF.

The rearrangement links TRBV5-1 to TRBJ2-2; 15 bases are a match to TRBD2. The CDR3 is made up of 16 amino acids. The ends lost 4 bases at V and 7 bases at J; junction bases unmatched: 5. Germline V gene data show CDR1 as SGHRS and CDR2 as YFSETQ. The CDR3 protein is CASSGGLAGGSGELFF. CDR3 DNA: TGCGCCAGCAGCGGGGGACTAGCGGGAGGAAGCGGGGAGCTGTTTTTT.